This T cell receptor beta chain was recorded in a study of OX40 agonist ivuxolimab in advanced cancers. Per the germline V gene, CDR1 is SGHVS and CDR2 is FQNEAQ. The ends were cut back, 1 base at V and 4 bases at J, with 11 bases in the middle. CDR3 length equals 16 residues. The assay was immunoSEQ multiplex PCR, and TCRdb's table has in-frame clones only and misses some. The data hold tens of thousands of clones, with around nine tenths observed a single time. The chain recombines TRBV7-8 with TRBJ1-6; the D is unclear. The input for sequencing was CD4+ or CD8+ T cells sorted from blood, taken in a trial of the OX40 agonist ivuxolimab. The source of this sequence is an adult with an advanced solid tumor such as melanoma, head and neck, liver or kidney cancer. The CDR3 DNA follows: TGTGCCAGCAGCTTAGTCGGGTCGGGGTATAATTCACCCCTCCACTTT. Protein sequence: CASSLVGSGYNSPLHF.